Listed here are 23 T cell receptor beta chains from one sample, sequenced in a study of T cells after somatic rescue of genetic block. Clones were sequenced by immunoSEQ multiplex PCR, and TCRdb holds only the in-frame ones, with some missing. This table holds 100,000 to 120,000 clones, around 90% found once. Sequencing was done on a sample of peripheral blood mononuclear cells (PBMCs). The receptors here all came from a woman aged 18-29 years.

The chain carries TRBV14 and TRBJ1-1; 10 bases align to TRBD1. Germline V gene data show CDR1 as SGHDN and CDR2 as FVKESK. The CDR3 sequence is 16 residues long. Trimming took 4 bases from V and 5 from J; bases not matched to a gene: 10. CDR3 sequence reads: CASSRPDRGGETEAFF. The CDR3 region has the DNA TGTGCCAGCAGCCGCCCGGACAGGGGGGGGGAGACTGAAGCTTTCTTT.

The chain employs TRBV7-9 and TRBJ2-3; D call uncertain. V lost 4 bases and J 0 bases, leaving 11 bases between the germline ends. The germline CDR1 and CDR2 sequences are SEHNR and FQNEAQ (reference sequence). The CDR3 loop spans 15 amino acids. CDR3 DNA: TGTGCCAGCAGCTCAGGCCCTTCTAGCACAGATACGCAGTATTTT. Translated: CASSSGPSSTDTQYF.

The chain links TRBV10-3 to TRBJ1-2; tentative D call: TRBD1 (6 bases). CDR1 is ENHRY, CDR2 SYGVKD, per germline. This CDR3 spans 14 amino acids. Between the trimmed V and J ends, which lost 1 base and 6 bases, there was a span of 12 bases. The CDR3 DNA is TGTGCCATCAGTGAGTTACAGGGCGTCAATGGCTACACCTTC. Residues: CAISELQGVNGYTF.

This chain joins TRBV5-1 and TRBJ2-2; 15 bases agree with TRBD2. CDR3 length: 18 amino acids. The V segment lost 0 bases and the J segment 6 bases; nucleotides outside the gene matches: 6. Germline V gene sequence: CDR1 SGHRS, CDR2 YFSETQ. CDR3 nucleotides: TGCGCCAGCAGCTTGGTGGGACTAGCGGGGGGAACACCCGGGGAGCTGTTTTTT. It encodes CASSLVGLAGGTPGELFF.

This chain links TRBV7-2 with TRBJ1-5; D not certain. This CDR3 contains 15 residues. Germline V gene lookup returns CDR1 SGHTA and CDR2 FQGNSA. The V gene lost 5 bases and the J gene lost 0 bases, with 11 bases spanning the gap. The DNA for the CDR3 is TGTGCCAGCAGCAAGTGGAGGGATAGCAATCAGCCCCAGCATTTT. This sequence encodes CASSKWRDSNQPQHF.

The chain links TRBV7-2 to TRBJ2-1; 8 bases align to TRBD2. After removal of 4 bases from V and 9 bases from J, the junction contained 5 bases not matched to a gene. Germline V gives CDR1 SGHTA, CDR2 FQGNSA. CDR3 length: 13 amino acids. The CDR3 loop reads CASSSGGGGEQFF. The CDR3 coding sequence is TGTGCCAGCAGCTCCGGGGGGGGAGGTGAGCAGTTCTTC.

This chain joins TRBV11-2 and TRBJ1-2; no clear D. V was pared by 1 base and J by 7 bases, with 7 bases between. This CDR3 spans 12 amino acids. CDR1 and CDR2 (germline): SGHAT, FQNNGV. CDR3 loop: CASSLVHGGYTF. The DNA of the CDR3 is TGTGCCAGCAGCTTAGTACACGGTGGCTACACCTTC.

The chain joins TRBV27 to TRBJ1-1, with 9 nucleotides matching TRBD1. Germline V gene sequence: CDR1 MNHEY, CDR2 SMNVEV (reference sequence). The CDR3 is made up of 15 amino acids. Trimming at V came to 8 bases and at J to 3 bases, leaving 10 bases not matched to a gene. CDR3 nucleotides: TGTGCCAGCTCCTTTACCGGGACAGGGTACACTGAAGCTTTCTTT. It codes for CASSFTGTGYTEAFF.

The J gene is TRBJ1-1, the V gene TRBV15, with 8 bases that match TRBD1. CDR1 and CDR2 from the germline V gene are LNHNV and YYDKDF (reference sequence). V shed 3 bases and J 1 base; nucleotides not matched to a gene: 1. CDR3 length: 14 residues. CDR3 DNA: TGTGCCACCAGCAGCGGGACAGGGAACACTGAAGCTTTCTTT. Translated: CATSSGTGNTEAFF.

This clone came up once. CDR3 nucleotides: TGTGCCAGCAGCCGGCCCCCCAGCGGGGGGGCCTACAATGAGCAGTTCTTC. Its protein is CASSRPPSGGAYNEQFF. The chain has TRBV9 and TRBJ2-1; TRBD2 aligns across 10 bases. J was trimmed by 2 bases and V by 4 bases; bases with no gene match: 9. CDR3 length equals 17 residues. Germline V gene lookup returns CDR1 SGDLS and CDR2 YYNGEE.

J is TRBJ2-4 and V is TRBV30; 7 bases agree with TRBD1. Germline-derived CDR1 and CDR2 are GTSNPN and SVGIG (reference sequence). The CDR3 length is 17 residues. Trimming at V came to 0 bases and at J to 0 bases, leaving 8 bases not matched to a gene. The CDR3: CAWSVQGLSLAKNIQYF. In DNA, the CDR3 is TGTGCCTGGAGTGTACAGGGGCTTTCCTTAGCCAAAAACATTCAGTACTTC.

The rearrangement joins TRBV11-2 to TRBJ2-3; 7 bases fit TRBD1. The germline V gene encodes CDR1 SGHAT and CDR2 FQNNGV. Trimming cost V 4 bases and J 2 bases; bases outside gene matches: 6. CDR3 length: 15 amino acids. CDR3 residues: CASSSRDSLTDTQYF. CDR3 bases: TGTGCCAGCAGCTCCCGGGACAGTCTCACAGATACGCAGTATTTT.

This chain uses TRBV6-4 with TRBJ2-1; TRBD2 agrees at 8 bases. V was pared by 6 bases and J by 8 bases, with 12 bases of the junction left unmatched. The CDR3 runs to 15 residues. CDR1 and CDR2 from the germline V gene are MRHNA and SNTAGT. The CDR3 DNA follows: TGTGCCAGCAGCCGCAGCGGGGGCGGGACTGATGAGCAGTTCTTC. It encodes CASSRSGGGTDEQFF.

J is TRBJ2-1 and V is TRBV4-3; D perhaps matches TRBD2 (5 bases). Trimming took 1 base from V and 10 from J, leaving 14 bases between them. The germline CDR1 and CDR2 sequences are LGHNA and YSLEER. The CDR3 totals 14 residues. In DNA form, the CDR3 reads TGCGCCAGCAGCCAAGGGGGAGTTCGGCGGGAGCAGTTCTTC. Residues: CASSQGGVRREQFF.

The DNA for the CDR3 is TGTGCCAGCAGCCCCTCTTCGCCCCGGGACTATGGCTACACCTTC. It translates to CASSPSSPRDYGYTF. V gene TRBV7-9 combines with J gene TRBJ1-2; D is unclear. The CDR3 has 15 residues. CDR1 SEHNR and CDR2 FQNEAQ come from the germline V gene (reference sequence). Deletions cut 5 bases from V and 3 bases from J, with 16 bases between.

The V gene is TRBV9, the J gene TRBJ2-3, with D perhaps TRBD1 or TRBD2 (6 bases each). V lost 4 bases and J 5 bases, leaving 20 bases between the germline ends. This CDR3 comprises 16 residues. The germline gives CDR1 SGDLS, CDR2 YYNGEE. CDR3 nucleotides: TGTGCCAGCAGCATTGCCGGGGGCTACGAGGGAGATACGCAGTATTTT. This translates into CASSIAGGYEGDTQYF.

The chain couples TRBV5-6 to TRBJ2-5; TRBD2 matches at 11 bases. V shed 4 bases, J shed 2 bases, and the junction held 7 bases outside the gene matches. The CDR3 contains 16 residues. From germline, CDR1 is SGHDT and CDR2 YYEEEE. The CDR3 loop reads CASSESGLAVQETQYF. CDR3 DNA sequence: TGTGCCAGCAGCGAATCGGGACTAGCGGTTCAAGAGACCCAGTACTTC.

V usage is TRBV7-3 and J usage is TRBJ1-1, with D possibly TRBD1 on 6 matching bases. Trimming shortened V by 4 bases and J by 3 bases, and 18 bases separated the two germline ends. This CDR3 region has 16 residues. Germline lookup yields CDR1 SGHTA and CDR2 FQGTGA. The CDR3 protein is CASSSLDRVKHTEAFF. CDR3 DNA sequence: TGTGCCAGCAGCTCCTTGGACAGAGTAAAACACACTGAAGCTTTCTTT.

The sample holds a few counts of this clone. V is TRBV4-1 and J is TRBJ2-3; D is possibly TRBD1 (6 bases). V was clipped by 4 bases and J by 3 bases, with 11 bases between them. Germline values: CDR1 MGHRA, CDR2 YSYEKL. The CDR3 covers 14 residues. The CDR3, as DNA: TGCGCCAGCAGCCGGCCACAGGGTACAGATACGCAGTATTTT. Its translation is CASSRPQGTDTQYF.

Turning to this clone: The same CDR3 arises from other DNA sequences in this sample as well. The CDR3 is CASSLGQGANEQFF. CDR3 nucleotide sequence: TGCGCCAGCAGCTTGGGACAGGGGGCTAATGAGCAGTTCTTC. The chain couples TRBV5-1 to TRBJ2-1; 10 bases align to TRBD1. This CDR3 contains 14 residues. CDR1 is SGHRS and CDR2 is YFSETQ in the germline V gene. The ends lost 0 bases at V and 7 bases at J; junction bases unmatched: 1. Variable domain in full (rest from reference TRBV5-1 and TRBJ2-1): KAGVTQTPRYLIKTRGQQVTLSCSPISGHRSVSWYQQTPGQGLQFLFEYFSETQRNKGNFPGRFSGRQFSNSRSEMNVSTLELGDSALYLCASSLGQGANEQFFGPGTRLTVL.

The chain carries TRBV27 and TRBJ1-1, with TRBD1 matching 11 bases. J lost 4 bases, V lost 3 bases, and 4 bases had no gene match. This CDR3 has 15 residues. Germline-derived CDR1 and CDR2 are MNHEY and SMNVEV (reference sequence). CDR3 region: CASSLAGTGGTEAFF. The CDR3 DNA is TGTGCCAGCAGTTTGGCTGGGACAGGGGGCACTGAAGCTTTCTTT.

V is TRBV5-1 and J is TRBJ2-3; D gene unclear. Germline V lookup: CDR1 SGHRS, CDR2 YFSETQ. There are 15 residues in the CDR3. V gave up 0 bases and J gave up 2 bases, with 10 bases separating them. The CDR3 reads CASSLDSNPTDTQYF. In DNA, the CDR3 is TGCGCCAGCAGCTTGGATAGCAATCCCACAGATACGCAGTATTTT. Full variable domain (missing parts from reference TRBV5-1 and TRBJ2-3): KAGVTQTPRYLIKTRGQQVTLSCSPISGHRSVSWYQQTPGQGLQFLFEYFSETQRNKGNFPGRFSGRQFSNSRSEMNVSTLELGDSALYLCASSLDSNPTDTQYFGPGTRLTVL.

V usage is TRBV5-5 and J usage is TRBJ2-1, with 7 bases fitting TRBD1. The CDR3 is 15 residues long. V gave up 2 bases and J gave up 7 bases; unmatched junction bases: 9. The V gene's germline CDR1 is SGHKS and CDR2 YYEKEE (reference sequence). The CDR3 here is CASSFSGTVRNEQFF. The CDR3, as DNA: TGTGCCAGCAGCTTTTCCGGGACAGTTCGAAATGAGCAGTTCTTC.